The rows below give T cell receptor beta chains drawn from one sample of a study of blood T cell repertoires in COVID-19. The assay was immunoSEQ multiplex PCR, and TCRdb's table has in-frame clones only and misses some. The top ten clones hold around 8% of a sample with around 210,000 clones, about 90% of them seen once. Input material: PBMCs or T cells enriched from blood (not recorded which). The origin of the receptors is a woman aged 18 to 35 who had recovered from COVID-19. The CDR3 runs from the conserved cysteine through the conserved F or W. The D gene is left open where the match is weak. Where a row states a size, it is once, few, many or the class of an expanded clone; other rows omit it.

clone size	V gene	J gene	D gene	CDR3 protein	CDR3 DNA
.	TRBV6-5	TRBJ2-7	TRBD1	CASRRGTGVYEQYF	TGTGCCAGCAGACGCGGGACAGGGGTTTACGAGCAGTACTTC
.	TRBV25-1	TRBJ2-2	TRBD1	CASSESYQGAGELFF	TGTGCCAGCAGTGAGAGTTACCAGGGGGCCGGGGAGCTGTTTTTT
few	TRBV29-1	TRBJ2-5	TRBD1	CSVEVGRGPKETQYF	TGCAGCGTTGAAGTGGGAAGGGGGCCTAAAGAGACCCAGTACTTC
.	TRBV5-1	TRBJ1-2	TRBD1	CASSSDRVGGYTF	TGCGCCAGCAGCTCGGACAGGGTAGGTGGCTACACCTTC
.	TRBV30	TRBJ1-5	.	CAWSNILGNQPQHF	TGTGCCTGGAGTAACATCCTGGGCAATCAGCCCCAGCATTTT
once	TRBV6-5	TRBJ1-4	.	CASAEVPNEKLFF	TGTGCCAGCGCAGAGGTACCTAATGAAAAACTGTTTTTT
.	TRBV3-1/TRBV3-2	TRBJ1-2	TRBD1	CASSLLSGQGYTF	TGTGCCAGCAGCCTTCTCTCGGGACAGGGCTACACCTTC
.	TRBV12-5	TRBJ1-1	.	CASGLDGGQVNTEAFF	TGTGCTAGTGGTTTGGACGGTGGACAAGTAAACACTGAAGCTTTCTTT
.	TRBV5-1	TRBJ2-7	.	CASTTGHEQYF	TGCGCCAGCACGACAGGCCACGAGCAGTACTTC
.	TRBV6-5	TRBJ2-7	.	CASSYSSSYEQYF	TGTGCCAGCAGTTATTCCAGCTCCTACGAGCAGTACTTC
.	TRBV27	TRBJ1-5	TRBD1	CASSLDGTDGQPQHF	TGTGCCAGCAGTTTAGACGGGACAGACGGTCAGCCCCAGCATTTT
.	TRBV6-5	TRBJ1-3	TRBD1	CASRQGVGGNTIYF	TGTGCCAGTAGACAGGGGGTAGGAGGAAACACCATATATTTT
once	TRBV7-8	TRBJ2-7	TRBD2	CASSLVAGGIHEQYF	TGTGCCAGCAGCTTAGTTGCGGGGGGCATCCACGAGCAGTACTTC
.	TRBV9	TRBJ2-1	TRBD2	CASSVLGLAGYNEQFF	TGTGCCAGCAGCGTCCTGGGACTAGCGGGGTACAATGAGCAGTTCTTC
.	TRBV15	TRBJ2-5	.	CATSRVEAETQYF	TGTGCCACCAGCAGAGTCGAAGCAGAGACCCAGTACTTC
.	TRBV7-2	TRBJ2-7	TRBD1	CASSLLGQGWYEQYF	TGTGCCAGCAGCTTATTAGGACAGGGGTGGTACGAGCAGTACTTC
once	TRBV11-3	TRBJ2-4	TRBD1	CASSSDRVGRNIQYF	TGTGCCAGCAGCTCGGACAGGGTAGGGAGGAACATTCAGTACTTC
.	TRBV3-1/TRBV3-2	TRBJ1-2	.	CASSGWTAENYGYTF	TGTGCCAGCAGCGGCTGGACAGCGGAAAACTATGGCTACACCTTC
once	TRBV11-3	TRBJ2-1	.	CASSLGRGSNEQFF	TGTGCCAGCAGCTTAGGCAGGGGTAGCAATGAGCAGTTCTTC
.	TRBV4-1	TRBJ1-1	.	CASKYLGDTEAFF	TGCGCCAGCAAGTATCTAGGGGACACTGAAGCTTTCTTT
.	TRBV30	TRBJ1-3	.	CAWSYRASGNTIYF	TGTGCCTGGAGTTACAGGGCCTCTGGAAACACCATATATTTT
once	TRBV7-9	TRBJ2-7	.	CASSPGRYEQYF	TGTGCCAGCAGCCCCGGCAGGTACGAGCAGTACTTC
.	TRBV10-3	TRBJ2-3	TRBD2	CATRERGDTTDTQYF	TGTGCCACCCGGGAGCGGGGGGATACCACAGATACGCAGTATTTT
.	TRBV6-5	TRBJ2-7	TRBD2	CASRLGTSVREQYF	TGTGCCAGCAGGCTTGGGACTAGTGTTCGCGAGCAGTACTTC
few	TRBV2	TRBJ1-2	TRBD1	CASTWDSKLDYTF	TGTGCCAGCACATGGGACAGCAAATTAGACTACACCTTC
few	TRBV5-4	TRBJ2-2	.	CASSLQFGGRTGELFF	TGTGCCAGCAGCCTACAGTTTGGGGGCCGGACCGGGGAGCTGTTTTTT
.	TRBV5-4	TRBJ2-7	TRBD1	CASSPRTGSYEQYF	TGTGCCAGCAGCCCACGGACAGGGTCCTACGAGCAGTACTTC
.	TRBV24-1	TRBJ2-2	TRBD1	CATSDRGQSTGELFF	TGTGCCACCAGTGACCGGGGACAGTCCACCGGGGAGCTGTTTTTT
.	TRBV6-5	TRBJ2-2	.	CASSRPGVGELFF	TGTGCCAGCAGTCGACCAGGGGTCGGGGAGCTGTTTTTT
.	TRBV28	TRBJ2-5	TRBD2	CASSFGLAGVGETQYF	TGTGCCAGCAGTTTTGGGCTAGCGGGGGTCGGGGAGACCCAGTACTTC
.	TRBV6-5	TRBJ2-1	.	CASQLSKQGYNEQFF	TGTGCCTCCCAGCTATCAAAACAGGGCTACAATGAGCAGTTCTTC
.	TRBV25-1	TRBJ1-1	TRBD1	CASSESLGQVSEAFF	TGTGCCAGCAGTGAGTCTTTGGGACAGGTGTCTGAAGCTTTCTTT
.	TRBV7-2	TRBJ2-3	.	CASSLMEGGYTQYF	TGTGCCAGCAGCTTGATGGAGGGGGGGTATACGCAGTATTTT
.	TRBV27	TRBJ2-4	.	CASTLRAGLAKNIQYF	TGTGCCAGCACCCTACGTGCAGGCCTAGCCAAAAACATTCAGTACTTC
.	TRBV10-2	TRBJ1-2	TRBD1	CASSEWTGDKAYGYTF	TGCGCCAGCAGTGAGTGGACAGGGGATAAGGCCTATGGCTACACCTTC
.	TRBV14	TRBJ2-5	.	CASSQQDQETQYF	TGTGCCAGCAGCCAGCAGGATCAAGAGACCCAGTACTTC
.	TRBV28	TRBJ2-2	.	CASSPLRGGTGELFF	TGTGCCAGCAGTCCCCTGAGAGGGGGCACCGGGGAGCTGTTTTTT
.	TRBV5-1	TRBJ2-1	.	CASVDEGYNEQFF	TGCGCCAGCGTAGACGAGGGCTACAATGAGCAGTTCTTC
.	TRBV2	TRBJ2-1	TRBD2	CASSEWTSGAYNEQFF	TGTGCCAGCAGTGAATGGACTAGCGGGGCCTACAATGAGCAGTTCTTC
.	TRBV5-1	TRBJ2-1	.	CASSLGTYLNEQFF	TGCGCCAGCAGCCTCGGGACTTACCTCAATGAGCAGTTCTTC
.	TRBV4-1	TRBJ1-1	TRBD1	CASSPGQGKFAFF	TGCGCCAGCAGCCCAGGACAGGGGAAATTTGCTTTCTTT
.	TRBV10-3	TRBJ1-6	.	CAISESMGASTHSPLHF	TGTGCCATCAGTGAGTCGATGGGAGCTTCTACCCATTCACCCCTCCACTTT
.	TRBV27	TRBJ1-1	.	CASKQGMTEAFF	TGTGCCAGCAAACAGGGTATGACTGAAGCTTTCTTT
.	TRBV27	TRBJ1-2	TRBD1	CASSLGQGALGYTF	TGTGCCAGCAGTTTGGGGCAGGGGGCGCTGGGCTACACCTTC